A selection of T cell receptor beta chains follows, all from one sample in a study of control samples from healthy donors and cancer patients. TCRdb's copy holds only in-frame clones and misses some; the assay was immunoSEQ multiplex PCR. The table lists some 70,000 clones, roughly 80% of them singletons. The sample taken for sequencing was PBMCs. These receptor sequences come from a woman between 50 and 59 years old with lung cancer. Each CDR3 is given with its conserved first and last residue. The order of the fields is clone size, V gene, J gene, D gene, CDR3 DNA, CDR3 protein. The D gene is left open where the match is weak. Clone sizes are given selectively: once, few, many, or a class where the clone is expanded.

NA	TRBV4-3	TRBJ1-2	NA	TGCGCCAGCAGCCAAGATCTGAGGAGCGCAGATGGCTACACCTTC	CASSQDLRSADGYTF
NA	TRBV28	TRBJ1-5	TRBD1	TGTGCCAGCCGATTCGGGACAGGGACTGTCGGTAGCAATCAGCCCCAGCATTTT	CASRFGTGTVGSNQPQHF
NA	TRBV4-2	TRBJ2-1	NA	TGTGCCAGCAGCAGGGCAGAGGAAGGTAATGAGCAGTTCTTC	CASSRAEEGNEQFF
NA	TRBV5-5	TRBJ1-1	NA	TGTGCCAGCAGCTTGCGAATCGGTAATACTGAAGCTTTCTTT	CASSLRIGNTEAFF
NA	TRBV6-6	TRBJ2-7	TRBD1	TGTGCCAGCAGCCTCATTTACAGGGGCTACGAGCAGTACTTC	CASSLIYRGYEQYF
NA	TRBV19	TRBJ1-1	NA	TGTGCCAGTAGAACAGTCGGGGGGAACACTGAAGCTTTCTTT	CASRTVGGNTEAFF
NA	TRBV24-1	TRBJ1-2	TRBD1	TGTGCCACCAGTACAGGGGCTATCTATGGCTACACCTTC	CATSTGAIYGYTF
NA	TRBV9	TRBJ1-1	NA	TGTGCCAGCAGCGTCAGGGATTCTGAAGCTTTCTTT	CASSVRDSEAFF
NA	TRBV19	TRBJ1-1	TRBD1	TGTGCCAGTAGTATGGGAAACAGGGGTACATCGAACACTGAAGCTTTCTTT	CASSMGNRGTSNTEAFF
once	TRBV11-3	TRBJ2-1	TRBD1	TGTGCCAGCAGCTTAAATCCCGGACAGGGGGCCTACAATGAGCAGTTCTTC	CASSLNPGQGAYNEQFF
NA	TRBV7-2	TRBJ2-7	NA	TGTGCCAGCAGCCGCCGTCTTGACGAGCAGTACTTC	CASSRRLDEQYF
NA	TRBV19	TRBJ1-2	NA	TGTGCCAGTAGTCCCAACCCTCAGGACTTTGGCTACACCTTC	CASSPNPQDFGYTF
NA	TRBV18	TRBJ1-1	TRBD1	TGTGCCAGCTCACACCGACAGGGGACGAACACTGAAGCTTTCTTT	CASSHRQGTNTEAFF